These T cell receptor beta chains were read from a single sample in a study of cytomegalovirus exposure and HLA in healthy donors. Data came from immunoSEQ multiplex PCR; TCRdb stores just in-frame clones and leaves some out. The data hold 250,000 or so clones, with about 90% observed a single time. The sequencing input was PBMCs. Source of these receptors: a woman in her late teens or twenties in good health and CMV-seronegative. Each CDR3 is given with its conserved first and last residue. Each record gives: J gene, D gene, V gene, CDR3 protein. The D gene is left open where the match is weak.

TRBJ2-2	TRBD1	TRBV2	CASNDRVYTGELFF
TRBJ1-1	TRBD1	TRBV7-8	CASSQGQGGTEAFF
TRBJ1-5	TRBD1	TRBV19	CASSGGQRHNQPQHF
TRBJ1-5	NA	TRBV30	CAWSPQGTRDQPQHF
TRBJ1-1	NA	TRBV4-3	CASSQGTMNTEAFF
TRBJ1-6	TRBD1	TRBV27	CASSAGTDNSPLHF
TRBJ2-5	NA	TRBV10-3	CAISGTEQETQYF
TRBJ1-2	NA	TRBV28	CASSLEGPNGYTF
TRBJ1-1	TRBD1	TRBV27	CASSPRDSSTEAFF
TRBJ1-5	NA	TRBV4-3	CASSQQEGQPQHF
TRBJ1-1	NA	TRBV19	CASSDILNTEAFF
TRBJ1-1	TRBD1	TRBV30	CAWTQGAVTEAFF
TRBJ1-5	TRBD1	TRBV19	CASSRDRAYSNQPQHF
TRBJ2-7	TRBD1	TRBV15	CATSKTQGTYEQYF
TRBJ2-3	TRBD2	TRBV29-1	CSVVPVSGGFTDTQYF
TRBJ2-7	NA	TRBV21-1	CASSNIEDTTYEQYF
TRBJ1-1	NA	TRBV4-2	CASSQDRGASTEAFF
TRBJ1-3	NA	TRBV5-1	CASTLDSSGNTIYF
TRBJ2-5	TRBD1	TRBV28	CASSLVGQGMETQYF
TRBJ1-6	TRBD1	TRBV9	CASGETGTASPLHF
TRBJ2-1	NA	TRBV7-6	CASSIRTDTGISYNEQFF
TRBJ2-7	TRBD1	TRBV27	CASSFTMRSTGGPWGEQYF
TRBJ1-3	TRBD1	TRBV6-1	CASTRDREGGNTIYF
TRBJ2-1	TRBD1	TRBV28	CASSLQGAYNEQFF
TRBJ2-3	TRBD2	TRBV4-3	CASSQEPLTSADTQYF
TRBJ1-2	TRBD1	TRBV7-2	CASSLVSSGGGAHYGYTF
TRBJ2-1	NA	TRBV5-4	CASSLIGVNEQFF
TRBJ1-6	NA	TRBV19	CASSIVGSSYNSPLHF